Below, 25 T cell receptor beta chains from the same sample are listed, as sequenced in a study of shared clonotypes between healthy human individuals. Clones were read by immunoSEQ multiplex PCR, and TCRdb kept only the in-frame ones, dropping some. The sample has approximately 720,000 clones; roughly 70% are singletons. Source material: memory CD4+ T cells sorted from blood. Noted subset: CD45RA-negative fraction. The receptors here all came from a woman in her twenties or thirties in good health.

The chain carries TRBV2 and TRBJ1-5; 7 bases fit TRBD1. The CDR3 is 16 residues long. V shed 4 bases and J 3 bases; nucleotides not matched to a gene: 9. Germline CDR1 and CDR2: SNHLY and FYNNEI. The CDR3 spells CASSVEGARNNQPQHF. The CDR3 DNA is TGTGCCAGCAGTGTCGAGGGGGCAAGGAACAATCAGCCCCAGCATTTT.

In this sample, this clone turned up a few times. The rearrangement joins TRBV6-6 to TRBJ2-3; TRBD1 matches at 8 bases. The CDR3 is 14 residues long. J was trimmed by 6 bases and V by 6 bases; bases with no gene match: 8. Germline V gene data show CDR1 as MNHNY and CDR2 as SVGAGI (reference sequence). CDR3: CASSTGQGSDTQYF. CDR3 nucleotides: TGTGCCAGCAGCACAGGACAGGGATCGGATACGCAGTATTTT.

The chain joins TRBV28 to TRBJ2-7; possibly TRBD2 for D (6 bases). From germline, CDR1 is MDHEN and CDR2 SYDVKM. Trimming left V 6 bases short and J 2 bases short, with 17 bases between. The CDR3 length is 15 residues. CDR3 DNA: TGTGCCAGCAGGCCCACCGGGACTCCAGCCTACGAGCAGTACTTC. This encodes CASRPTGTPAYEQYF.

This sequence joins TRBV5-8 and TRBJ1-1, with 9 positions matching TRBD1. The germline V gene encodes CDR1 SGHTS and CDR2 YDEGEE. With 4 bases clipped from V and 5 bases from J, the junction kept 9 bases outside the gene matches. The CDR3 length is 15 residues. In DNA, the CDR3 is TGTGCCAGCAGCGGCCGGACAGGGGTGAGGACTGAAGCTTTCTTT. Its translation: CASSGRTGVRTEAFF.

The chain employs TRBV5-1 and TRBJ1-4; maybe TRBD1 (5 bases). CDR1 SGHRS and CDR2 YFSETQ come from the germline V gene. The CDR3 length is 14 residues. V dropped 6 bases and J dropped 3 bases, with 12 bases sitting between them. The DNA of the CDR3 is TGCGCCAGCACCTATGGGACGTCTAATGAAAAACTGTTTTTT. It translates to CASTYGTSNEKLFF. Full variable domain (missing parts from reference TRBV5-1 and TRBJ1-4): KAGVTQTPRYLIKTRGQQVTLSCSPISGHRSVSWYQQTPGQGLQFLFEYFSETQRNKGNFPGRFSGRQFSNSRSEMNVSTLELGDSALYLCASTYGTSNEKLFFGSGTQLSVL.

This clone was seen repeatedly, ten times or more. The chain couples TRBV29-1 to TRBJ1-1, with D perhaps matching TRBD1 (5 bases). Per the germline V gene, CDR1 is SQVTM and CDR2 is ANQGSEA. Trimming left V 0 bases short and J 0 bases short, with 5 bases between. CDR3 length: 13 amino acids. The CDR3 nucleotides are TGCAGCGTTGAAGAGACAGTGAACACTGAAGCTTTCTTT. It translates to CSVEETVNTEAFF.

The chain uses TRBV10-3 and TRBJ1-5; D remains unclear. Germline V gene sequence: CDR1 ENHRY, CDR2 SYGVKD. Trimming removed 8 bases from V and 0 bases from J, with 17 bases in between. The CDR3 loop spans 16 amino acids. CDR3 loop: CAIAREGLNSNQPQHF. DNA for the CDR3: TGTGCCATCGCCCGGGAGGGATTGAATAGCAATCAGCCCCAGCATTTT.

CDR3 in amino acids: CASSLGQDISDYNEQFF. The CDR3 DNA reads as TGCGCCAGCAGCTTGGGACAGGATATTTCGGATTACAATGAGCAGTTCTTC. This chain links TRBV5-1 with TRBJ2-1; the D gene is possibly TRBD1 (6 bases). The CDR3 consists of 17 residues. Germline CDR1 SGHRS, CDR2 YFSETQ. The germline V and J ends were trimmed by 0 bases and 4 bases, with 17 bases remaining between them. Complete variable domain (other parts from reference TRBV5-1 and TRBJ2-1): KAGVTQTPRYLIKTRGQQVTLSCSPISGHRSVSWYQQTPGQGLQFLFEYFSETQRNKGNFPGRFSGRQFSNSRSEMNVSTLELGDSALYLCASSLGQDISDYNEQFFGPGTRLTVL.

The chain combines TRBV25-1 with TRBJ2-5; D not certain. Trimming took off 1 base at V and 1 base at J, with 7 bases between the two ends. There are 14 residues in the CDR3. In germline, CDR1 is MGHDK, CDR2 SYGVNS. CDR3 amino acids: CASSELGIQETQYF. The CDR3 nucleotides are TGTGCCAGCAGTGAATTAGGAATCCAAGAGACCCAGTACTTC.

The CDR3 nucleotides read TGTGCCAGCAGTTCAGGGGATCTAAGGAGGGGTACCTACGAGCAGTACTTC. It encodes CASSSGDLRRGTYEQYF. The rearrangement links TRBV28 to TRBJ2-7; D may correspond to TRBD1 or TRBD2 (6 bases each). The CDR3 extends over 17 amino acids. Germline CDR1 reads MDHEN; CDR2 reads SYDVKM. V lost 4 bases and J lost 2, with 21 bases in between.

This rearrangement joins TRBV7-8 to TRBJ1-1; TRBD1 might be the D (6 bases). Trimming left V 5 bases short and J 0 bases short, with 16 bases between. CDR1 is SGHVS and CDR2 is FQNEAQ in the germline V gene. The CDR3 is made up of 16 amino acids. In nucleotides, the CDR3 is TGTGCCAGCAGCCCTGCGGTAGGGGGAATGAACACTGAAGCTTTCTTT. This translates into CASSPAVGGMNTEAFF. Complete variable domain (other parts from reference TRBV7-8 and TRBJ1-1): GAGVSQSPRYKVAKRGQDVALRCDPISGHVSLFWYQQALGQGPEFLTYFQNEAQLDKSGLPSDRFFAERPEGSVSTLKIQRTQQEDSAVYLCASSPAVGGMNTEAFFGQGTRLTVV.

The V gene is TRBV5-5, the J gene TRBJ1-3; 7 bases align to TRBD1. Trimming took 4 bases from V and 0 from J; bases not matched to a gene: 10. This CDR3 has 17 residues. Germline CDR1 is SGHKS and CDR2 is YYEKEE (reference sequence). This CDR3 reads CASSLWIGGRSGNTIYF. As DNA, the CDR3 is TGTGCCAGCAGCCTATGGATAGGGGGCCGCTCTGGAAACACCATATATTTT.

The chain links TRBV27 to TRBJ2-1; D gene unclear. Germline loops: CDR1 MNHEY, CDR2 SMNVEV (reference sequence). The CDR3 totals 14 residues. Trimming left V 6 bases short and J 3 bases short, with 12 bases between. The CDR3 DNA is TGTGCCAGCAGCCGACCAACCCACTACAATGAGCAGTTCTTC. Encoded protein: CASSRPTHYNEQFF.

The genes are TRBV11-2 and TRBJ1-5; tentative D call: TRBD1 (6 bases). This CDR3 comprises 14 residues. Germline V gene lookup returns CDR1 SGHAT and CDR2 FQNNGV. V was cut by 5 bases and J by 7 bases, with 15 bases left in between. This CDR3 reads CASSEGQGYQPQHF. Written as DNA, the CDR3 is TGTGCCAGCAGCGAAGGCCAGGGGTACCAGCCCCAGCATTTT.

The chain carries TRBV30 and TRBJ2-7; 11 bases map to TRBD2. After removal of 2 bases from V and 0 bases from J, the junction contained 9 bases not matched to a gene. CDR3 length: 17 residues. CDR1 and CDR2 from the germline V gene are GTSNPN and SVGIG (reference sequence). The CDR3 sequence: CAWSRDLAGGISYEQYF. DNA for the CDR3: TGTGCCTGGAGTAGAGATTTAGCGGGAGGGATCTCCTACGAGCAGTACTTC.

The chain employs TRBV11-2 and TRBJ2-7; no firm D call. V shed 3 bases and J shed 4 bases, with 13 bases lying between them. Germline values: CDR1 SGHAT, CDR2 FQNNGV. This CDR3 has 14 amino acids. The CDR3 coding sequence is TGTGCCAGCAGCTTGGGTTCTCAGATGTACGAGCAGTACTTC. This translates into CASSLGSQMYEQYF.

This clone was detected a few times. The rearrangement links TRBV15 to TRBJ2-7; TRBD1 matches at 10 bases. The germline gives CDR1 LNHNV, CDR2 YYDKDF (reference sequence). There are 15 residues in the CDR3. Losses at the gene ends were 2 bases for V and 6 bases for J; bases not matched to a gene: 7. The CDR3 sequence: CATSRTGTGVREQYF. In nucleotides, the CDR3 is TGTGCCACCAGCAGAACCGGGACAGGGGTGCGCGAGCAGTACTTC.

This clone was detected many times. This chain joins TRBV29-1 and TRBJ2-5; TRBD2 is a possible D gene (6 bases). CDR1 is SQVTM and CDR2 is ANQGSEA in the germline V gene. CDR3 length: 14 residues. Trimming removed 6 bases at V and 0 bases at J, with 14 bases between. DNA for the CDR3: TGCAGCGTCCCGTCAGCGGGCGACCAAGAGACCCAGTACTTC. This gives the protein CSVPSAGDQETQYF.

This clone appeared a few times. V gene TRBV5-7 combines with J gene TRBJ1-5; TRBD1 might be the D (6 bases). TRBV5-7 is flagged as an ORF with uncertain function. Trimming removed 2 bases at V and 2 bases at J, with 11 bases between. CDR3 length: 15 amino acids. The CDR3 reads CASSLHRARNQPQHF. The DNA for the CDR3 is TGTGCCAGCAGCTTACACAGGGCCCGCAATCAGCCCCAGCATTTT.

In regard to this clone: The same CDR3 is also encoded by other DNA sequences in this sample. The chain carries TRBV5-1 and TRBJ2-3; no clear D. Germline loops: CDR1 SGHRS, CDR2 YFSETQ. This CDR3 has 12 amino acids. V was cut by 2 bases and J by 3 bases, with 4 bases left in between. CDR3 in amino acids: CASSFGTDTQYF. The DNA of the CDR3 is TGCGCCAGCAGCTTCGGAACAGATACGCAGTATTTT.

This clone was seen a few times. Given a much more abundant clone one base away, this may be a read error. Other nucleotide sequences in the sample specify the same CDR3. The J gene is TRBJ2-3, the V gene TRBV5-1, with D perhaps matching TRBD1 (6 bases). With 0 bases removed from V and 0 bases from J, the gap between germline ends came to 11 bases. Germline CDR1 reads SGHRS; CDR2 reads YFSETQ. The CDR3 is made up of 16 amino acids. CDR3 coding DNA: TGCGCCAGCAGCTTGGCCCAGGGGCCTAGCACAGATACGCAGTATTTT. This codes for CASSLAQGPSTDTQYF.

This clone was seen just once. V is TRBV28 and J is TRBJ2-7; D may be TRBD2 (6 bases). Germline loops: CDR1 MDHEN, CDR2 SYDVKM. The CDR3 covers 15 residues. V lost 4 bases and J 5 bases, leaving 18 bases between the germline ends. The CDR3 DNA reads TGTGCCAGCAGTTCGAGGGGACTTCGTATAGACGAGCAGTACTTC. This translates into CASSSRGLRIDEQYF.

CDR3 DNA: TGCGCCAGCAGCCAGGACCTAAGTGGTGGTGAAAAACTGTTTTTT. Residues: CASSQDLSGGEKLFF. V is TRBV5-1 and J is TRBJ1-4; no reliable D call. V was clipped by 4 bases and J by 7 bases, with 17 bases between them. The CDR3 sequence is 15 residues long. Germline CDR1 reads SGHRS; CDR2 reads YFSETQ. The full variable domain, with the rest looked up from reference TRBV5-1 and TRBJ1-4, is KAGVTQTPRYLIKTRGQQVTLSCSPISGHRSVSWYQQTPGQGLQFLFEYFSETQRNKGNFPGRFSGRQFSNSRSEMNVSTLELGDSALYLCASSQDLSGGEKLFFGSGTQLSVL.

In this sample, this clone turned up a few times. The CDR3 here is CASSSRTGSSGNTIYF. Here the CDR3 DNA reads TGTGCCAGCAGCTCGAGGACAGGTAGCTCTGGAAACACCATATATTTT. V usage is TRBV7-8 and J usage is TRBJ1-3, with 7 bases fitting TRBD1. The CDR3 has 16 residues. V dropped 4 bases and J dropped 0; count of bases not matched to a gene: 6. Germline V gene lookup returns CDR1 SGHVS and CDR2 FQNEAQ. Full variable domain (outside the CDR3, taken from reference TRBV7-8 and TRBJ1-3): GAGVSQSPRYKVAKRGQDVALRCDPISGHVSLFWYQQALGQGPEFLTYFQNEAQLDKSGLPSDRFFAERPEGSVSTLKIQRTQQEDSAVYLCASSSRTGSSGNTIYFGEGSWLTVV.

The J gene is TRBJ2-7, the V gene TRBV28; D tentatively fits TRBD1 or TRBD2 (7 bases each). Germline CDR1 MDHEN, CDR2 SYDVKM. The CDR3 is 15 residues long. Trimming took off 5 bases at V and 2 bases at J, with 16 bases between the two ends. The CDR3, as DNA: TGTGCCAGCAGTCAGGGGGGGAAACCTACCTACGAGCAGTACTTC. It encodes CASSQGGKPTYEQYF.